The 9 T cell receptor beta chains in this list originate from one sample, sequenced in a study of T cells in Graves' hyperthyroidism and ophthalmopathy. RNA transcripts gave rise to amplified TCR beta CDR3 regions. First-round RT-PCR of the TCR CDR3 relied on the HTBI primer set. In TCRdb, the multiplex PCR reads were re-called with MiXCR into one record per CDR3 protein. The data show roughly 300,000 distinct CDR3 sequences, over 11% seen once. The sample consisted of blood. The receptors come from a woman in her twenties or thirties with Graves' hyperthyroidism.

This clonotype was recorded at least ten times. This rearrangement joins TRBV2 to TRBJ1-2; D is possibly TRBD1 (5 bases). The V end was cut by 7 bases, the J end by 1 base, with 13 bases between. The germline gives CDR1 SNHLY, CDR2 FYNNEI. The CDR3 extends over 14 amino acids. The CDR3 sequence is CASIQGPVNYGYTF. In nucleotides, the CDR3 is TGTGCCAGCATCCAGGGCCCCGTTAACTATGGCTACACCTTC.

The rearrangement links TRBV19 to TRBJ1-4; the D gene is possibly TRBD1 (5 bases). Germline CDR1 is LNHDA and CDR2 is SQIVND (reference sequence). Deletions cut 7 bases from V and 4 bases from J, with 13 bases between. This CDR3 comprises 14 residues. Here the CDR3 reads CASKSRRGNEKLFF. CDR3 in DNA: TGTGCCAGTAAAAGCAGAAGGGGTAATGAAAAACTGTTTTTT.

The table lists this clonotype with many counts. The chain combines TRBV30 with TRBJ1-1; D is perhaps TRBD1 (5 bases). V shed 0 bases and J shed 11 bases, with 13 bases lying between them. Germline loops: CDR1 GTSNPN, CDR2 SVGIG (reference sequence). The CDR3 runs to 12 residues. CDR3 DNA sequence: TGTGCCTGGAGTGTACGCGGGGACCTGGCTTTCTTT. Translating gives CAWSVRGDLAFF.

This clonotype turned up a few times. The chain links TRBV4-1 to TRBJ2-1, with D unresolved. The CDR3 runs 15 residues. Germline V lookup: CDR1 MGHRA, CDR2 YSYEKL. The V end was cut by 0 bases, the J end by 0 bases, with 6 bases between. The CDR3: CASSQDRASYNEQFF. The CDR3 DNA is TGCGCCAGCAGCCAAGATAGGGCCTCCTACAATGAGCAGTTCTTC.

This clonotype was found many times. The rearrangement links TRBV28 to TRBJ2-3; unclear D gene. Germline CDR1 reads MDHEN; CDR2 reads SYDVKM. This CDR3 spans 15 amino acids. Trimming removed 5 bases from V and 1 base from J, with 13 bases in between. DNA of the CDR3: TGTGCCAGCAGTATCCTAGACGTGGGCACAGATACGCAGTATTTT. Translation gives CASSILDVGTDTQYF.

The CDR3 region has the DNA TGTGCCAGCAGCGCCTGGAGGGCCGGGGATGAGCAGTTCTTC. Its translation: CASSAWRAGDEQFF. The chain joins TRBV9 to TRBJ2-1, with D possibly matching TRBD2 (6 bases). CDR1 and CDR2 (germline): SGDLS, YYNGEE. The CDR3 contains 14 residues. The V gene lost 3 bases and the J gene lost 8 bases, with 15 bases spanning the gap.

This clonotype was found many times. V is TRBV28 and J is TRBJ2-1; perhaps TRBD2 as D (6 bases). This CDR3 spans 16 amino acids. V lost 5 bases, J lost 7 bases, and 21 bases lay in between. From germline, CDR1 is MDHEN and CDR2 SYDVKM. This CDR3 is CASSRSAGLLINEQFF. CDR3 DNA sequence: TGTGCCAGCAGTCGCTCAGCGGGCTTATTAATTAATGAGCAGTTCTTC.

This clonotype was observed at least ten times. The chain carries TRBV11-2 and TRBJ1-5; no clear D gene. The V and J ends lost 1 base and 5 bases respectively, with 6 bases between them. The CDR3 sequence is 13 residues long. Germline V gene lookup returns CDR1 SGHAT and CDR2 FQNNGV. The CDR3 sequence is CASSLVADQPQHF. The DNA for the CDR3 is TGTGCCAGCAGCTTAGTTGCAGATCAGCCCCAGCATTTT.

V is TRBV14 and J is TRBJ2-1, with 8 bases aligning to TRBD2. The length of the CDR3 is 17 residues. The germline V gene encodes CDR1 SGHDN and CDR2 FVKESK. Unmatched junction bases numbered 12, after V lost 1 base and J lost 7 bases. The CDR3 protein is CASSQVGPGRAGNEQFF. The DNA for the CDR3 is TGTGCCAGCAGCCAAGTAGGGCCCGGGAGGGCTGGGAATGAGCAGTTCTTC. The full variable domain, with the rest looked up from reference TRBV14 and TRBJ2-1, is EAGVTQFPSHSVIEKGQTVTLRCDPISGHDNLYWYRRVMGKEIKFLLHFVKESKQDESGMPNNRFLAERTGGTYSTLKVQPAELEDSGVYFCASSQVGPGRAGNEQFFGPGTRLTVL.